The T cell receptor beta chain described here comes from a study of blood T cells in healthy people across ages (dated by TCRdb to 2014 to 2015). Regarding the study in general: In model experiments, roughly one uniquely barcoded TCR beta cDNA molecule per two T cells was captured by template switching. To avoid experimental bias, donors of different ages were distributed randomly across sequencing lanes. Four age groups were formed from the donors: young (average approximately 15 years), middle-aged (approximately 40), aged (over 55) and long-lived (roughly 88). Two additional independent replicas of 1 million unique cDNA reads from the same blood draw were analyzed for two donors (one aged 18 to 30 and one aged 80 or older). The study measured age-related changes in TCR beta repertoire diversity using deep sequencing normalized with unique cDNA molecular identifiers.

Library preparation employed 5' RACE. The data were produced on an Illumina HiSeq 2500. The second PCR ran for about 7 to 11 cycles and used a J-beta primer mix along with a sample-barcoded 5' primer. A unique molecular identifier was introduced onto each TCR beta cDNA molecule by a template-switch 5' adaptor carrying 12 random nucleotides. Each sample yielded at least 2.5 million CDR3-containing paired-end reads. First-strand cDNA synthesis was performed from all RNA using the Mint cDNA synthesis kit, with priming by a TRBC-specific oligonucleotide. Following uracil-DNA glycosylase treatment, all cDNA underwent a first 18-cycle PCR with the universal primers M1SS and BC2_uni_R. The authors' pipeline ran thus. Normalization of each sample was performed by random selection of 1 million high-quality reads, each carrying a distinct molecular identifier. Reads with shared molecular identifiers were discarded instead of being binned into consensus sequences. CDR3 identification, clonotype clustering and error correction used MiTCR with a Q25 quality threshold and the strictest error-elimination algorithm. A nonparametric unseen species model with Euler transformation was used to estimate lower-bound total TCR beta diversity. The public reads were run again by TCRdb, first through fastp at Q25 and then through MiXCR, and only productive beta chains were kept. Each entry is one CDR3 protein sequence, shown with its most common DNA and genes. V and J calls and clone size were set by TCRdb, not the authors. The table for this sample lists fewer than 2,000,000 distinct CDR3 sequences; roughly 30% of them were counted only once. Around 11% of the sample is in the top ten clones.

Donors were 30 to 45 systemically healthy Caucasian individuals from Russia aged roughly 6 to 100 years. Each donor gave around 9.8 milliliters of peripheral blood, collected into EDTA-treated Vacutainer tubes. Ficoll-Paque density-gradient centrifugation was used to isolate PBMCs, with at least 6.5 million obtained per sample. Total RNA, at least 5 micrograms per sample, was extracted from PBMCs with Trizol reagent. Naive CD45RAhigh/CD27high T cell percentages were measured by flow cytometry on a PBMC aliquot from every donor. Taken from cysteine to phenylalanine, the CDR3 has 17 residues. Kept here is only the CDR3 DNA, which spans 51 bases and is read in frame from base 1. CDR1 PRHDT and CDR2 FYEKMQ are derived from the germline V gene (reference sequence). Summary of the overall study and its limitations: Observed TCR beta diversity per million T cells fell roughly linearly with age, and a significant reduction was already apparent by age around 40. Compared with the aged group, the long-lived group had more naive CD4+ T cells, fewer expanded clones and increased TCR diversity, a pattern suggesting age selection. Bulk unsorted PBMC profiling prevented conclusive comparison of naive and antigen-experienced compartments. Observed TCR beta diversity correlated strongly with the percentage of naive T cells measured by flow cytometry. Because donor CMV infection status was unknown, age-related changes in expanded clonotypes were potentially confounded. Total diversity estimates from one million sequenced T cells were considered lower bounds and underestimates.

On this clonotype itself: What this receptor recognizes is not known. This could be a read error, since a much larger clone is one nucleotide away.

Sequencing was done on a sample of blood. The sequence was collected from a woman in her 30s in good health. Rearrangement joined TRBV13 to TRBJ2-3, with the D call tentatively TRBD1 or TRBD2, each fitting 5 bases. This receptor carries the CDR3 CAGSLGDPQGRTDTQYF. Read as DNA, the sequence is TGTGCCGGCAGCTTAGGCGACCCTCAGGGACGCACAGATACGCAGTATTTT.